This T cell receptor (beta chain) is drawn from a study of beta chain features in type 1 diabetes. General study results and limits: There were fewer insertions and more deletions at the VDJ junctions of type 1 diabetes patients. Patients with Type 1 diabetes showed moderately but significantly shorter TCRB CDR3s in all four CD4+ subsets.

Every bit of the isolated RNA underwent reverse transcription, so sequencing read expressed TCRB transcripts. TCRdb's copy holds only in-frame clones and misses some; the assay was immunoSEQ multiplex PCR. Of around 280,000 clones detected, 15% appear once; the ten largest clones hold 0.015% to 0.017%. CD4+ naive, central memory, regulatory and stem cell-like memory subsets were isolated by sorting on CD45RO/CCR7/CD25/CD127/CD95/CD27. This clone appeared a few times. The antigen is not known. CDR1 is SQVTM, CDR2 ANQGSEA, per germline. The CDR3 spans 14 residues. V was clipped by 2 bases and J by 0 bases, with 10 bases between them.

The TCR originated in a young man with type 1 diabetes. Sequencing was done on a sample of naive CD4+ T cells from blood. The chain links TRBV29-1 to TRBJ1-1; D uncertain. The CDR3 DNA follows: TGCAGCGTTGAACGTAAACACATGAACACTGAAGCTTTCTTT. Residues: CSVERKHMNTEAFF.